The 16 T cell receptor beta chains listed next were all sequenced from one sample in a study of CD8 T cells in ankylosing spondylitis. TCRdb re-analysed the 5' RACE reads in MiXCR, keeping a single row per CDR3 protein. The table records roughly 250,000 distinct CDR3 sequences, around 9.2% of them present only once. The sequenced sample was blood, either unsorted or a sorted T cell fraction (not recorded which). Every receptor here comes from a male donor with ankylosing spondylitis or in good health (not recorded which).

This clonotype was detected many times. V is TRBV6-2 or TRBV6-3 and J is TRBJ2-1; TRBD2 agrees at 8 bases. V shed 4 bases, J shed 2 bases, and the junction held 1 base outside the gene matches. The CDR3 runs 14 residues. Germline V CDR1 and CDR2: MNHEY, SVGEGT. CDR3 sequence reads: CASSSSGPYNEQFF. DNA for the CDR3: TGTGCCAGCAGTTCTAGCGGGCCCTACAATGAGCAGTTCTTC.

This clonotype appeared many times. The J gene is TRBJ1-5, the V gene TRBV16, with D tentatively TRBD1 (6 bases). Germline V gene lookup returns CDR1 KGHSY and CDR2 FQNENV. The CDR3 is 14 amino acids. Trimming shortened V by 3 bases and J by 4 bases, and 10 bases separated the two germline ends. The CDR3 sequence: CASSQGAHNQPQHF. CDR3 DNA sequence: TGTGCCAGCAGCCAGGGGGCACATAATCAGCCCCAGCATTTT.

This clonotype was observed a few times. The CDR3 nucleotides read TGTGCCAGCTCACCGAACTATGGAGGGGAGACCCAGTACTTC. It translates to CASSPNYGGETQYF. V gene TRBV18 combines with J gene TRBJ2-5; D is possibly TRBD2 (6 bases). Germline values: CDR1 KGHSH, CDR2 LQKENI. The CDR3 has 14 residues. V lost 3 bases and J lost 5, with 13 bases in between. The entire variable domain, with the rest obtained from reference TRBV18 and TRBJ2-5, is as follows: NAGVMQNPRHLVRRRGQEARLRCSPMKGHSHVYWYRQLPEEGLKFMVYLQKENIIDESGMPKERFSAEFPKEGPSILRIQQVVRGDSAAYFCASSPNYGGETQYFGPGTRLLVL.

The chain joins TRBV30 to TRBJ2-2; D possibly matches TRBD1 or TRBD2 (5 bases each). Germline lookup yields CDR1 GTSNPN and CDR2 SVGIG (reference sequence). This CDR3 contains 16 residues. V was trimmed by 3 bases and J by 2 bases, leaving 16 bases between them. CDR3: CAWRIYGTDNTGELFF. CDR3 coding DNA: TGTGCCTGGAGGATTTACGGGACGGATAACACCGGGGAGCTGTTTTTT. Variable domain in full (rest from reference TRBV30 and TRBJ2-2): SQTIHQWPATLVQPVGSPLSLECTVEGTSNPNLYWYRQAAGRGLQLLFYSVGIGQISSEVPQNLSASRPQDRQFILSSKKLLLSDSGFYLCAWRIYGTDNTGELFFGEGSRLTVL.

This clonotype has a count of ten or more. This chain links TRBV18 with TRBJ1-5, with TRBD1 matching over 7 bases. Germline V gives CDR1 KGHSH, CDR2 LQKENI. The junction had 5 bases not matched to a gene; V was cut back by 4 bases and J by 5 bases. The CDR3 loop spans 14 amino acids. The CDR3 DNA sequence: TGTGCCAGCTCACGAACAGGGGAAGATCAGCCCCAGCATTTT. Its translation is CASSRTGEDQPQHF. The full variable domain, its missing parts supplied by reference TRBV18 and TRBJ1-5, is NAGVMQNPRHLVRRRGQEARLRCSPMKGHSHVYWYRQLPEEGLKFMVYLQKENIIDESGMPKERFSAEFPKEGPSILRIQQVVRGDSAAYFCASSRTGEDQPQHFGDGTRLSIL.

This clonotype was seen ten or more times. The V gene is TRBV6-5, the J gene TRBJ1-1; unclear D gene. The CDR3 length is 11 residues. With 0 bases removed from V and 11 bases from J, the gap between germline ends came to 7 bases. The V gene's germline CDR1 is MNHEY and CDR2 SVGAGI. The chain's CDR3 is CASSYSGFAFF. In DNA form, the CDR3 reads TGTGCCAGCAGTTACTCGGGGTTCGCTTTCTTT.

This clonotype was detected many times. The CDR3 sequence: CASSRDQGTKNIQYF. The CDR3 coding sequence is TGTGCCAGCAGCCGCGACCAGGGAACCAAAAACATTCAGTACTTC. V is TRBV7-8 and J is TRBJ2-4; D may be TRBD1 (5 bases). The length of the CDR3 is 15 residues. Trimming removed 5 bases from V and 2 bases from J, with 13 bases in between. CDR1 SGHVS and CDR2 FQNEAQ come from the germline V gene.

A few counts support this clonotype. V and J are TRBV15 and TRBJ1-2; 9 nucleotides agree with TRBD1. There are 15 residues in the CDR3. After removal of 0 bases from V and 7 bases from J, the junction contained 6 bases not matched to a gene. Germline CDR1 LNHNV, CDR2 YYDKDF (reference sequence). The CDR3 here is CATSRDLTGQGGYTF. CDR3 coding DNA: TGTGCCACCAGCAGAGATTTGACGGGACAGGGTGGCTACACCTTC.

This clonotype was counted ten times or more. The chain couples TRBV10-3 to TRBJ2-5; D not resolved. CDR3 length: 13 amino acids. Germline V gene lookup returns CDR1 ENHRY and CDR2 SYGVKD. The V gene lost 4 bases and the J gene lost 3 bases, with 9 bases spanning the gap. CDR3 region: CAISGGREETQYF. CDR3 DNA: TGTGCCATCAGTGGAGGTCGAGAAGAGACCCAGTACTTC.

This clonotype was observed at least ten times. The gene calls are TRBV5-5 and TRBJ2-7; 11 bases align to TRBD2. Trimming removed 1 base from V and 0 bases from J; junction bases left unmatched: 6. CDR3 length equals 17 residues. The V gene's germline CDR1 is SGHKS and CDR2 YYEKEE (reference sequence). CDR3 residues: CASSLSLAGGSSYEQYF. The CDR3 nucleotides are TGTGCCAGCAGCTTGTCGCTAGCGGGGGGATCCTCCTACGAGCAGTACTTC.

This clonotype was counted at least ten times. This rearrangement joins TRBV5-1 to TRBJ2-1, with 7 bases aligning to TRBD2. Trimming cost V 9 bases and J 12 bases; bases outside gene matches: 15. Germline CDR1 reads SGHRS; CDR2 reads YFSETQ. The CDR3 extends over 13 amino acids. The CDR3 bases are TGCGCCAAGGAGGAGGGAGGGTCTTATTTGCAGTTCTTC. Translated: CAKEEGGSYLQFF.

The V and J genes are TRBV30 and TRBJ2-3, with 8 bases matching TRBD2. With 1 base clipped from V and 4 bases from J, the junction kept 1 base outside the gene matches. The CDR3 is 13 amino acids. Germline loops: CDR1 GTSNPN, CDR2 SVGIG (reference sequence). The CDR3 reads CAWSAGGPDTQYF. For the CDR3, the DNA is TGTGCCTGGAGTGCGGGGGGGCCAGATACGCAGTATTTT.

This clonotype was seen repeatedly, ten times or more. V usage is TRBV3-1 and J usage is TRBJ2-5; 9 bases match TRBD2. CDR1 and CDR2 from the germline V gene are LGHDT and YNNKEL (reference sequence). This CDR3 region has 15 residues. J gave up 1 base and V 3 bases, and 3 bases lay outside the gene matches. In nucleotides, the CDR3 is TGTGCCAGCAGCCACAGCGGGAGGATCCAAGAGACCCAGTACTTC. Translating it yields CASSHSGRIQETQYF.

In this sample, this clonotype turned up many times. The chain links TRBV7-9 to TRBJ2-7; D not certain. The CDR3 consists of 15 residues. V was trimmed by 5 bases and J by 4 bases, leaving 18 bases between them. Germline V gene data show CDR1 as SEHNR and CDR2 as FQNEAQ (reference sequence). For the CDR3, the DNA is TGTGCCAGCAGCGACCTAGGAACTACCGGGTACGAGCAGTACTTC. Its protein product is CASSDLGTTGYEQYF.

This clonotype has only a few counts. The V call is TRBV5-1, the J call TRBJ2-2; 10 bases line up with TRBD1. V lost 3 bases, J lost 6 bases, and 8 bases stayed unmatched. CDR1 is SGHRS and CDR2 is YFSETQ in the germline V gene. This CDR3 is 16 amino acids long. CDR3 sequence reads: CASSYYSGTGAGELFF. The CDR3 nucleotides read TGCGCCAGCAGCTATTACTCCGGGACAGGGGCCGGGGAGCTGTTTTTT.

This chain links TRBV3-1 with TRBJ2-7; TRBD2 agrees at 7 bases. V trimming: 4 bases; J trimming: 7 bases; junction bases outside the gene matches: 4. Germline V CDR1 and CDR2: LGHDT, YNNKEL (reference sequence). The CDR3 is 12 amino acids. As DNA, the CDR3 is TGTGCCAGCAGCCTCATGGGAGGGGAGCAGTACTTC. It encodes CASSLMGGEQYF.